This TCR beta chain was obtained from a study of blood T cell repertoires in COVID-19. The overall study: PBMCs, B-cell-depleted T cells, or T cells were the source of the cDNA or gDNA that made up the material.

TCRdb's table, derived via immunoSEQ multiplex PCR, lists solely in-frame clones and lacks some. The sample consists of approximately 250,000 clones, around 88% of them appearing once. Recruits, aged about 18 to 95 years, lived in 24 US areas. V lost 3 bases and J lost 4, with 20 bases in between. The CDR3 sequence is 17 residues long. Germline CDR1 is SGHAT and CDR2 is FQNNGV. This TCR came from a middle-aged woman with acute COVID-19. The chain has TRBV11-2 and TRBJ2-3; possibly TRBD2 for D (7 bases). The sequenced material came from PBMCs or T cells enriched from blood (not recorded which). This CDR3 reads CASSFNPSGRGSDTQYF. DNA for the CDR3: TGTGCCAGCAGCTTTAACCCTAGCGGAAGGGGGTCAGATACGCAGTATTTT.